This T cell receptor beta chain was sequenced during a study of T cell repertoires in cytomegalovirus infection. Study-level background: Well-studied HLA-B-restricted CMV epitopes were used in the study alongside recently identified HLA-C-restricted ones. Public TCR beta signatures indicated both CMV infection and matching HLA type.

Study results and caveats: The study found HLA-C-restricted CMV-specific TCR beta clonotypes dominating the ex vivo response.

Each CDR3 protein gets one entry after TCRdb re-called the reads with MiXCR. Among fewer than 1,000,000 distinct CDR3 sequences listed, approximately 31% were seen once. Comment on this clonotype: The antigen remains unidentified.

The TCR originated in a human donor in good health (CMV status not recorded). Some clones in this sample may be carry-over from other donors' samples. Sequences were derived from cultured CD8+ T cells from PBMCs, sampled from culture after CMV antigen stimulation.

Written as DNA, the CDR3 is TGTGCCAGCAGCTCCCAGACAACAGATACGCAGTATTTT. Amino acid sequence: CASSSQTTDTQYF. The V gene is TRBV7-3, the J gene TRBJ2-3; D call uncertain. Germline V lookup: CDR1 SGHTA, CDR2 FQGTGA. This CDR3 is built from 13 residues. V lost 4 bases and J 3 bases, leaving 8 bases between the germline ends.